These 20 T cell receptor beta chains came from one sample sequenced in a study of T cells in Graves' hyperthyroidism and ophthalmopathy. Amplified TCR beta CDR3 regions came from RNA transcripts. First-round RT-PCR of the TCR CDR3 relied on the HTBI primer set. TCRdb reprocessed the multiplex PCR reads via MiXCR and lists one record per CDR3 protein. The data show under 200,000 distinct CDR3 sequences, about 9.4% seen once. What was sequenced was blood. Receptors were obtained from a woman between 18 and 29 years old with Graves' hyperthyroidism that later progressed to Graves' ophthalmopathy.

This clonotype was detected ten times or more. The chain couples TRBV6-1 to TRBJ1-5, with 7 bases matching TRBD1. The germline V gene encodes CDR1 MNHNS and CDR2 SASEGT. Losses at the gene ends were 4 bases for V and 6 bases for J; bases not matched to a gene: 6. This CDR3 contains 14 residues. CDR3 region: CASSATGSAQPQHF. CDR3 nucleotide sequence: TGTGCCAGCAGTGCGACAGGGTCGGCTCAGCCCCAGCATTTT.

There are many counts of this clonotype. The V call is TRBV4-1, the J call TRBJ2-7, with D perhaps matching TRBD1 (5 bases). The germline V gene has CDR1 MGHRA and CDR2 YSYEKL. V lost 5 bases to trimming and J lost 0 bases, with 11 bases between them. The CDR3 has 14 amino acids. The CDR3 bases are TGCGCCAGCAGCTTGCGACAGTCCTCCTACGAGCAGTACTTC. It specifies CASSLRQSSYEQYF.

As regards this clonotype: A much larger clone lies one base from this, so it may be a read error. V and J are TRBV2 and TRBJ1-5; no definite D call. CDR3 size: 13 residues. Germline V gene lookup returns CDR1 SNHLY and CDR2 FYNNEI. The CDR3 DNA is TGTGCCAGCAGTGTTGGACTTAATCGGCCCCAGCATTTT. Amino acids: CASSVGLNRPQHF. The variable domain in full, completed from reference TRBV2 and TRBJ1-5, reads EPEVTQTPSHQVTQMGQEVILRCVPISNHLYFYWYRQILGQKVEFLVSFYNNEISEKSEIFDDQFSVERPDGSNFTLKIRSTKLEDSAMYFCASSVGLNRPQHFGDGTRLSIL.

This clonotype has ten or more counts. The chain joins TRBV6-2 or TRBV6-3 to TRBJ2-1; perhaps TRBD2 as D (6 bases). With 8 bases removed from V and 7 bases from J, the gap between germline ends came to 9 bases. The CDR3 is 11 residues long. Germline-derived CDR1 and CDR2 are MNHEY and SVGEGT. As DNA, the CDR3 is TGTGCCAGCGGGGGGTTTAATGAGCAGTTCTTC. Encoded protein: CASGGFNEQFF.

As concerns this clonotype: One end of the junction does not line up with germline, which may come from a read error. V is TRBV6-2 or TRBV6-3 and J is TRBJ1-3, with D possibly TRBD1 on 6 matching bases. CDR1 and CDR2 from the germline V gene are MNHEY and SVGEGT. The CDR3 runs to 19 residues. CDR3 nucleotides: TGTGCCAGCAGTTATCGGGGGACTACAGGGACCTTCTCTGGAAACGCCATATATTTT. Its protein product is CASSYRGTTGTFSGNAIYF.

The rearrangement uses TRBV20-1 and TRBJ2-1; 12 bases fit TRBD2. This CDR3 has 14 residues. Germline V gene data show CDR1 as DFQATT and CDR2 as SNEGSKA (reference sequence). V lost 6 bases to trimming and J lost 4 bases; unmatched junction nucleotides: 4. CDR3 DNA sequence: TGCAGTGCACTCCTAGCGGGGGGGTACAATGAGCAGTTCTTC. It translates to CSALLAGGYNEQFF.

This clonotype was counted ten times or more. V and J are TRBV11-2 and TRBJ1-3; 7 bases line up with TRBD1. The CDR3 totals 15 residues. J lost 3 bases, V lost 5 bases, and 7 bases had no gene match. Per the germline V gene, CDR1 is SGHAT and CDR2 is FQNNGV. In nucleotides, the CDR3 is TGTGCCAGCAGCCGACAGGGATCTTTTGGAAACACCATATATTTT. As protein: CASSRQGSFGNTIYF.

This clonotype has a count of ten or more. The rearrangement joins TRBV12-3 or TRBV12-4 to TRBJ2-1; D is perhaps TRBD1 or TRBD2 (5 bases each). The V and J ends lost 6 bases and 9 bases respectively, with 21 bases between them. This CDR3 region has 15 residues. CDR3 DNA: TGTGCCAGCAGCGACCCGGGACCCCAATCCGGTGAGCAGTTCTTC. It is translated as CASSDPGPQSGEQFF.

This clonotype was counted many times. The rearrangement joins TRBV18 to TRBJ2-3, with 9 nucleotides matching TRBD2. Germline trimming cut 3 bases from V and 2 bases from J; bases unmatched to any gene: 12. This CDR3 region has 18 residues. Per germline, CDR1 KGHSH and CDR2 LQKENI. The CDR3, as DNA: TGTGCCAGCTCACCGCCTCTAGGCGGGGGGGCCGCCACAGATACGCAGTATTTT. It specifies CASSPPLGGGAATDTQYF. Using reference TRBV18 and TRBJ2-3 for the parts outside the CDR3, the full variable domain is NAGVMQNPRHLVRRRGQEARLRCSPMKGHSHVYWYRQLPEEGLKFMVYLQKENIIDESGMPKERFSAEFPKEGPSILRIQQVVRGDSAAYFCASSPPLGGGAATDTQYFGPGTRLTVL.

This clonotype was counted at least ten times. The V and J genes are TRBV11-2 and TRBJ1-4, with D perhaps matching TRBD1 (5 bases). The CDR3 covers 17 residues. Germline V gives CDR1 SGHAT, CDR2 FQNNGV. V lost 5 bases, J lost 8 bases, and 24 bases lay in between. CDR3 coding DNA: TGTGCCAGCAGCCCCAACGCCGGGACCACCGGAGGGGAAAAACTGTTTTTT. It codes for CASSPNAGTTGGEKLFF.

V and J are TRBV9 and TRBJ2-2; 8 bases agree with TRBD2. The V gene end was trimmed by 3 bases and the J gene end by 1 base; junction bases not matched to a gene: 5. The CDR3 length is 16 residues. The germline CDR1 and CDR2 sequences are SGDLS and YYNGEE. The CDR3 here is CASSDRTSQNTGELFF. CDR3 sequence (DNA): TGTGCCAGCAGCGACCGGACTAGCCAGAACACCGGGGAGCTGTTTTTT. The full variable domain, completed using reference TRBV9 and TRBJ2-2, is DSGVTQTPKHLITATGQRVTLRCSPRSGDLSVYWYQQSLDQGLQFLIQYYNGEERAKGNILERFSAQQFPDLHSELNLSSLELGDSALYFCASSDRTSQNTGELFFGEGSRLTVL.

CDR3 protein: CASSAILADSLGEAFF. In nucleotides, the CDR3 is TGTGCCAGCAGTGCCATTCTAGCAGACAGCCTAGGGGAAGCTTTCTTT. This chain uses TRBV6-1 with TRBJ1-1; D might be TRBD1 (5 bases). Germline values: CDR1 MNHNS, CDR2 SASEGT. This CDR3 contains 16 residues. The ends were cut back, 4 bases at V and 8 bases at J, with 23 bases in the middle.

This clonotype was picked up many times. A much more abundant neighbour one base away suggests this may be a read error. This chain uses TRBV2 with TRBJ1-5; D call uncertain. Germline-derived CDR1 and CDR2 are SNHLY and FYNNEI. The CDR3 contains 15 residues. CDR3 DNA sequence: TGTGCCGGCAGACACCTCACCACGGACGTTGGGCCCCAGCATTTT. Translated, it gives CAGRHLTTDVGPQHF.

This clonotype has at least ten counts. The CDR3 DNA reads TGTGCCAGCAGCTTAGAGAGGGACACTGAAGCTTTCTTT. It encodes CASSLERDTEAFF. The chain couples TRBV7-3 to TRBJ1-1; D not certain. CDR3 size: 13 residues. Germline CDR1 SGHTA, CDR2 FQGTGA. Trimming pared 2 bases from V and 3 bases from J, leaving 7 bases between.

This clonotype was counted ten times or more. This CDR3 reads CSARDLRRGAREKLFF. CDR3 nucleotide sequence: TGCAGTGCTAGAGATTTAAGACGGGGGGCGCGTGAAAAACTGTTTTTT. The chain couples TRBV20-1 to TRBJ1-4; maybe TRBD1 (6 bases). Germline CDR1 DFQATT, CDR2 SNEGSKA (reference sequence). The CDR3 consists of 16 residues. V lost 0 bases to trimming and J lost 7 bases, with 18 bases between them.

This chain connects TRBV20-1 to TRBJ2-3; 10 bases map to TRBD2. This CDR3 is 18 amino acids long. From germline, CDR1 is DFQATT and CDR2 SNEGSKA (reference sequence). The trim removed 3 bases at V and 5 bases at J, leaving 17 bases unmatched. The CDR3 nucleotides read TGCAGTGCTAGTAAAGTTTACGGGGTAGCGGGAGGAATAGATACGCAGTATTTT. Its protein is CSASKVYGVAGGIDTQYF.

This clonotype was found a few times. The chain couples TRBV28 to TRBJ2-5; 8 bases are a match to TRBD1. The CDR3 totals 15 residues. CDR1 and CDR2 from the germline V gene are MDHEN and SYDVKM. V lost 6 bases and J lost 1; bases outside the gene matches: 7. In DNA, the CDR3 is TGTGCCAGCAGGGAGGACAGGGAGGCCCAAGAGACCCAGTACTTC. It translates to CASREDREAQETQYF. Variable domain in full (rest from reference TRBV28 and TRBJ2-5): DVKVTQSSRYLVKRTGEKVFLECVQDMDHENMFWYRQDPGLGLRLIYFSYDVKMKEKGDIPEGYSVSREKKERFSLILESASTNQTSMYLCASREDREAQETQYFGPGTRLLVL.

This clonotype was seen a handful of times. V usage is TRBV12-3 or TRBV12-4 and J usage is TRBJ2-1; 11 nucleotides align to TRBD1. The length of the CDR3 is 14 residues. J was trimmed by 8 bases and V by 6 bases; bases with no gene match: 6. CDR3 residues: CASSTGTGGYEQFF. The CDR3 bases are TGTGCCAGCAGCACCGGGACAGGGGGGTATGAGCAGTTCTTC.

At least ten counts were recorded for this clonotype. The chain links TRBV28 to TRBJ2-5; either TRBD1 or TRBD2 may fit D (5 bases each). Trimming removed 6 bases at V and 0 bases at J, with 17 bases between. Germline values: CDR1 MDHEN, CDR2 SYDVKM. This CDR3 is 16 amino acids long. CDR3 nucleotide sequence: TGTGCCAGCAGAATCCGAGGGGTCGGAGACCAAGAGACCCAGTACTTC. Encoded protein: CASRIRGVGDQETQYF.

A note on this clonotype: A much bigger clone sits one base away, suggesting this may be a read error. The chain recombines TRBV6-5 with TRBJ2-7; D is unclear. CDR3 length equals 11 residues. Germline V gives CDR1 MNHEY, CDR2 SVGAGI. In DNA, the CDR3 is TGTGCCAGCAGTTACGCCTACGAGCAGTGCTTC. Translation: CASSYAYEQCF.